This T cell receptor beta chain was observed in a study of blood T cell repertoires in COVID-19. In the authors' methods: Amplification with reference gene primers provided the estimates of nucleated cell counts. Clones were sequenced by immunoSEQ multiplex PCR, and TCRdb holds only the in-frame ones, with some missing. The V and J calls and the clone size are those of that table, but D and trimming were determined from the DNA. Here the sample spans 65,000 or so clones, about 81% being singletons. Trimming shortened V by 2 bases and J by 4 bases, and 12 bases separated the two germline ends. The CDR3 is made up of 15 amino acids. The germline V gene has CDR1 SEHNR and CDR2 FQNEAQ (reference sequence).

The chain recombines TRBV7-9 with TRBJ1-3; no clear D. What was sequenced was peripheral blood. The TCR comes from an elderly man with acute or convalescent COVID-19. The CDR3 bases are TGTGCCAGCAGCTTAAGTTTGGGCGTCGGAAACACCATATATTTT. It is translated as CASSLSLGVGNTIYF.